This T cell receptor (beta chain) emerged from a study of cytomegalovirus exposure and HLA in healthy donors (dated by TCRdb to between 2016 and 2019). For context, the study as a whole: An earlier analysis of approximately 640 of the donors reported approximately 290 Gb of sequence data and 117 million unique TCR beta sequences from some 180 million T cells. Typing coverage differed by locus: A, B, C, DRB1 and DQB1 were typed in about 620-640 donors, DQA1 in about 550, DPA1 in 600 to 610, and DPB1 in 450 to 480. In addition to the first cohort of approximately 650 subjects, a separate validation cohort of 120 different subjects was used. High-throughput TCR immunosequencing, statistical association of individual TCRs with disease status, and machine learning were combined to predict cytomegalovirus infection status. Several DR-DQ haplotypes were treated as single units for association and clustering because of strong linkage in the cohort. An early release covering about 600 HLA-typed donors comprised about 300 gigabases of sequencing data and roughly 86 million unique TCR sequences. Of the roughly 430 genotyped donors, over 70% fell in the genetic ancestry cluster associated with self-reported Caucasian donors. All discovery cohort repertoires had been generated using a single sequencing platform. Class I and class II HLA loci were covered by the typing at four-digit resolution. In an earlier analysis of about 590 of the donors, high-throughput TCR beta sequencing was used to judge whether each TCR beta V gene segment behaved as functional or pseudogenic. The study used immunosequencing to profile the T cell repertoires of 600 to 850 subjects and linked those repertoires to cytomegalovirus serostatus. Rather than using new phenotypic data, the later analysis identified candidate immune exposures from TCR beta sequences and from how often those sequences occurred across donors. A later genetic analysis took genome-wide SNP genotypes for about 55% of the roughly 700 donors and used that subset as a discovery cohort. On average, roughly 250,000 unique TCR beta nucleotide sequences were sequenced per donor among some 430 genotyped donors of the cohort, with roughly 18% of those sequences being non-productive. The study aimed to test whether signatures of past pathogen exposure could be identified by cataloging public T cell receptors. A later analysis re-analyzed previously published TCR beta repertoires from about 600 donors and added high-resolution HLA genotyping to study TCR occurrence patterns. Donor age, sex, ethnicity and CMV serostatus were compiled alongside the repertoire data.

Regarding this clone: The specificity of this receptor is unknown. No much larger clone is present one base from it, and per-base qualities are unavailable.

Receptor amplification or capture employed the immunoSEQ multiplex PCR assay. For the multiplex PCR, a mixture combining 60 forward primers for TCR Vbeta segments and 13 reverse primers for TCR Jbeta segments was used. Amplification of the CDR3 region of rearranged TCR beta genes was performed with a multiplex PCR assay on genomic DNA. Amplified TCR beta libraries were sequenced as 87-base-pair reads on the Illumina HiSeq System. The authors' pipeline ran thus. A later analysis counted about 80 million unique TCR beta chains across the 666 repertoires, and roughly 11 million of these chains were shared by at least two donors. To remove PCR and sequencing errors, raw reads were error-corrected and collapsed into unique sequences using a nearest-neighbor algorithm that merged closely related sequences. To assign V, D and J gene segments, CDR3 sequences were aligned to IMGT reference sequences. Each retained sequence needed at least a six-nucleotide match to both a V gene segment and a J gene segment. A rearrangement counted as productive if the CDR3 had no stop codons and remained in frame with V and J, and every other rearrangement counted as non-productive. CDR3 was defined according to IMGT convention as the region running from the second conserved V-encoded cysteine to the conserved J-encoded phenylalanine. The earlier analysis of some 600 of the donors excluded sequences that lacked an unambiguous match to a single V gene segment. In an earlier analysis of 500 to 750 of the donors, V segments were called functional above 56.7% productive rearrangements and were called segregating when the between-donor standard deviation exceeded 5%. A statistical classification framework was built for diagnosing cytomegalovirus status from the catalog of TCR beta chain sequences. In a later analysis, TCR nucleotide sequences were compared against IMGT/GENE-DB human TR gene sequences so that V and J genes could be assigned. The TCRdist pipeline was used in a later analysis to assign CDR3 sequences and most-parsimonious VDJ recombination scenarios. In a later analysis, each TCR beta chain was defined by its CDR3 amino acid sequence together with its V-gene family, and reads without a unique V-gene family were excluded. As a way to deal with suspected cross-contamination and a sequencing artifact, a later analysis dropped 500 to 700 nucleotide sequences that were highly shared and had low generation probability. In a later analysis, a clonal expansion index for each public chain was calculated from normalized within-repertoire ranks of inferred template counts. In a later analysis, generation probabilities were computed with a VDJ recombination model fitted to out-of-frame rearrangements, and the resulting probabilities were checked against IGoR. In a later analysis, TCR-TCR, TCR-HLA and TCR-CMV co-occurrence was scored with hypergeometric tests, and a repertoire-size bias correction was applied to TCR pairs. To estimate false discovery rates, a later analysis permuted the HLA or CMV assignments 20 times. In a later analysis, co-occurring TCRs were grouped with DBSCAN, and TCRdist sequence similarity was added when clustering was performed within HLA-allele-positive subsets. For co-occurrence clustering, repertoires with fewer than 30,000 or more than 120,000 public chains were excluded, along with roughly five repertoires with anomalous nucleotide sharing. TCRdb carries this immuneACCESS record with in-frame sequences only. Its versions omit some clonotypes, under half of them owing to an unresolved V gene in the studies checked, with the rest unexplained. The V and J calls and the clone size are those of that table, but D and trimming were determined from the DNA. For this sample the table gives 100,000 to 120,000 clones, of which 70% to 85% were detected only once. More than 3.5% of the sample is in the top ten clones.

CDR1 is given as MNHEY and CDR2 as SVGAGI, both from the germline V gene. Relative to germline, V is 6 bases shorter and J is 6 bases shorter, with 15 bases between their ends. The cysteine opens and the phenylalanine closes a CDR3 of 14 amino acids. The kept DNA is CDR3 alone, 42 bases in frame from the first base. Broad study findings and their caveats: This cohort had only TCR beta chains sequenced, and the lack of alpha or paired-chain data limited which features could be detected. A later analysis reported that several top co-occurrence clusters appeared linked to parvovirus B19, influenza, CMV and Epstein-Barr virus. A later analysis associated about 17,000 TCR beta sequences with specific HLA alleles at a false discovery rate of 0.05. In an earlier analysis of 587 of the donors, most TCR beta V segments appeared in productive rearrangements about 87% or about 30% of the time, broadly matching IMGT annotations. A later genetic analysis associated a missense DCLRE1C variant with V-gene and J-gene trimming of TCR beta chains, and an independent cohort replicated the association. The sequencing pipeline was judged likely to have produced a cluster of highly shared sequence variants as a technical artifact. The earlier analysis of fewer than 750 of the donors excluded approximately 17 rarely observed V segments, including chromosome 9 orphons, because counts were too low. Cytomegalovirus status was reported to be diagnosed by the classifier with high specificity and sensitivity in both the original and validation cohorts. Roughly uniform sequencing depth across donors was assumed in presence/absence analyses, although this assumption may not hold. Most TCR sequences were seen in very few donors, while some public TCRs were found in many individuals. In vitro tests confirmed that a few of the cytomegalovirus-associated TCR beta chains recognize cytomegalovirus antigens. According to the authors, the approach could potentially be generalized to other disease states and immunological phenotypes. The study gave a list of 150 to 200 TCR beta chains associated with cytomegalovirus. In a later analysis, TCR association rates were found to vary across HLA loci, with the most associated TCRs seen for DRB1 alleles and the fewest for HLA-C alleles. Because HLA typing was missing for some donors at each locus, association tests included only the typed subset. In a later genetic analysis, fewer N-insertions in productive TCRs were reported among donors in an Asian-associated ancestry cluster than the approximately 710-donor mean. In a later analysis, HLA-associated TCR beta chains showed more clonal expansion and lower generation probabilities than non-associated chains that were equally common. Linkage disequilibrium might explain the correlated functional status among segregating V segments, but an unknown experimental factor could not be ruled out. Strong co-occurrence of HLA alleles, especially DR and DQ, made assigning TCR associations to individual alleles difficult. The 87-base-pair reads could not distinguish some IMGT-functional V segments, including TRBV6-2 and TRBV6-3, so those segments were excluded. For the cohort, immune exposure information was limited to CMV serostatus. A further reported finding was that TCR beta sequences accurately predicted the HLA-A and HLA-B alleles for most subjects in the first cohort. In a later analysis, most CMV-associated TCR beta chains were found to appear HLA-restricted, with HLA associations seemingly driven largely by CMV exposure.

In total, roughly 670 healthy bone marrow donors made up the cohort. At the time of sampling, all cohort members were nominally healthy, though unrecorded immune exposures were likely present. The donor tested CMV seropositive and was one of the 289 seropositive cohort members. Every donor gave a peripheral blood sample, and the peripheral blood mononuclear cells from that sample were used for TCR beta sequencing. The Qiagen DNeasy Blood Extraction Kit was used to extract genomic DNA from the blood cell samples. The chain is made from TRBV6-5 and TRBJ1-3; a tentative D call is TRBD1 (6 bases match). This sequence was found in a woman in her forties in good health and CMV-seropositive. Sequenced: PBMCs. The CDR3 protein sequence reads: CASSRTEGLNTIYF. In nucleotide form, the sequence is TGTGCCAGCAGCCGGACAGAGGGTTTAAACACCATATATTTT.